The clone carrying this T cell receptor (beta chain) was counted at least ten times. Its matching antigen is unknown. The data were obtained in a study of T-cell reconstitution after alpha-beta-depleted transplantation in children. The study, taken as a whole, reports: After transplant, at about two months, alpha-beta T cells were reportedly derived from several hundred expanded graft clones. At one year after transplant, newly produced T cells mostly accounted for T-cell counts and diversity. Surviving recipient T cells and thymic progenitors underlay high day-60 TCRbeta diversity in some patients.

The authors prepared the TCRbeta library with unique molecular identifiers. TCRdb redid the calling of the PCR reads with MiXCR, one entry per CDR3 protein. The sample contains roughly 300,000 distinct CDR3 sequences, approximately 10% of which appear only once. The CDR3 is 11 residues long. CDR1 SEHNR and CDR2 FQNEAQ come from the germline V gene (reference sequence). Trimming removed 5 bases from V and 6 bases from J, with 7 bases in between. The J gene is TRBJ1-2, the V gene TRBV7-9; no reliable D call. This receptor was obtained from a male patient aged 2-10 years who had a stem cell transplant for chronic granulomatous disease, so the T cells may come from the graft donor. This specimen consisted of peripheral blood, obtained 180 days after TCRalphabeta/CD19-depleted stem cell transplant. The CDR3 DNA follows: TGTGCCAGCAGCCCCCTAAATGGCTACACCTTC. Translated: CASSPLNGYTF.